Sequencing of this TCR beta chain was carried out in a study of T cell responses to AZD1222 COVID-19 vaccine. Study conclusions and caveats: Seropositive at baseline were only six or seven AZD1222 recipients.

Profiled with immunoSEQ multiplex PCR; TCRdb holds only in-frame clones, not every one. The sample comprises more than 110,000 clones, 90% to 95% of which are singletons, and roughly 3.7% rests with the top ten. V gave up 2 bases and J gave up 2 bases, with 13 bases separating them. Looked up from germline, CDR1 is MNHEY and CDR2 is SMNVEV (reference sequence). The CDR3 covers 15 residues. A remark on this clone: Antigen unknown.

Sample: peripheral blood, taken on day 0 of AZD1222 vaccination. The chain links TRBV27 to TRBJ2-7; D not resolved. This TCR was recovered from an adult in good health. CDR3 sequence: CASSLRVPSTYEQYF. The CDR3 region has the DNA TGTGCCAGCAGTTTACGGGTCCCGTCGACCTACGAGCAGTACTTC.